This T cell receptor beta chain was identified during a study of T cells in Graves' hyperthyroidism and ophthalmopathy. Regions amplified from RNA transcripts were the TCR beta CDR3 regions. In the first-round RT-PCR of the TCR CDR3, the HTBI primer set was used. In TCRdb, the multiplex PCR reads were re-called with MiXCR into one record per CDR3 protein. The sample comprises about 560,000 distinct CDR3 sequences, approximately 15% of which are singletons, and under 20% rests with the top ten. V gave up 5 bases and J gave up 2 bases, with 10 bases separating them. This CDR3 spans 13 amino acids. The germline V gene has CDR1 SQVTM and CDR2 ANQGSEA.

The TCR comes from a woman in her late teens or twenties with Graves' hyperthyroidism. The J gene is TRBJ1-5, the V gene TRBV29-1; the D gene is possibly TRBD1 (5 bases). Sequencing was performed on blood. This chain's CDR3 is CSVSRGGNQPQHF. In nucleotides, the CDR3 is TGCAGCGTTTCAAGGGGTGGCAATCAGCCCCAGCATTTT.